Each of the 31 T cell receptor beta chains below was sequenced from the same sample in a study of blood T cells in healthy people across ages. Together with a sample-barcoded 5' primer, a J-beta primer mix was included in a second PCR lasting roughly 6 to 12 cycles. Via MiXCR, TCRdb re-called the 5' RACE reads, giving one row per CDR3 protein. The sample has about 640,000 distinct CDR3 sequences, 45% to 65% seen once; the top ten hold over 30%. Input material: blood. The receptor set was obtained from a man aged 55 to 70 in good health.

The chain uses TRBV7-9 and TRBJ1-2; D is possibly TRBD1 (5 bases). Germline V gene sequence: CDR1 SEHNR, CDR2 FQNEAQ (reference sequence). This CDR3 has 16 residues. Between the trimmed V and J ends, which lost 5 bases and 3 bases, there was a span of 19 bases. The CDR3 nucleotides read TGTGCCAGCAGCACAGGCTCGATAATCCAGGACTATGGCTACACCTTC. Translating it yields CASSTGSIIQDYGYTF.

Comments on this clonotype: One end of the junction varies from germline; a read error may be responsible. V gene TRBV6-1 combines with J gene TRBJ2-3, with 9 nucleotides matching TRBD1. Germline CDR1 MNHNS, CDR2 SASEGT. The CDR3 extends over 15 amino acids. This CDR3 is CTSTDPGTGIDTQYF. CDR3 sequence (DNA): TGTACCAGCACCGACCCCGGGACAGGGATAGATACGCAGTATTTT.

This clonotype was picked up a small number of times. The chain recombines TRBV6-6 with TRBJ1-6, with 10 bases identical to TRBD1. Trimming at V came to 6 bases and at J to 10 bases, leaving 6 bases not matched to a gene. The CDR3 loop spans 14 amino acids. Germline loops: CDR1 MNHNY, CDR2 SVGAGI (reference sequence). The CDR3 nucleotides read TGTGCCAGCAGCCTCGACAGGGGGCGATCACCCCTCCACTTT. Translation: CASSLDRGRSPLHF.

Here the CDR3 DNA reads TGTGCCAGCAGTTCCGGGGGTGGGGGCCCCTACAATGAGCAGTTCTTC. The encoded protein is CASSSGGGGPYNEQFF. The V and J genes are TRBV6-6 and TRBJ2-1, with D perhaps matching TRBD1 or TRBD2 (6 bases each). This CDR3 region has 16 residues. V was trimmed by 4 bases and J by 2 bases, leaving 15 bases between them. Germline-derived CDR1 and CDR2 are MNHNY and SVGAGI (reference sequence).

The DNA for the CDR3 is TGTGCCAGCAGCAACCCGGGGCGGTGGAACATTCAGTACTTC. This sequence encodes CASSNPGRWNIQYF. The chain couples TRBV12-3 or TRBV12-4 to TRBJ2-4; D assignment may be TRBD1 or TRBD2 (5 bases each). V was trimmed by 6 bases and J by 7 bases, leaving 16 bases between them. This CDR3 comprises 14 residues.

The chain has TRBV11-2 and TRBJ2-5; D tentatively reads TRBD1 or TRBD2 (5 bases each). The last part of the DNA fits TRBJ2-7 better; the J call may be wrong. Germline assignment: CDR1 SGHAT and CDR2 FQNNGV. CDR3 length equals 14 residues. For the CDR3, the DNA is TGTGCCAGCAGCTTCCGGGACGCATATGACGAGCAGTACTTC. Protein: CASSFRDAYDEQYF.

The chain uses TRBV10-3 and TRBJ2-7; perhaps TRBD1 as D (5 bases). This CDR3 comprises 11 residues. Trimming pared 6 bases from V and 3 bases from J, leaving 6 bases between. Germline V gene data show CDR1 as ENHRY and CDR2 as SYGVKD. CDR3 coding DNA: TGTGCCATCAGGACAGACTACGAGCAGTACTTC. This encodes CAIRTDYEQYF.

This clonotype has only a few counts. The chain couples TRBV24-1 to TRBJ2-1, with 10 bases aligning to TRBD1. The germline V gene has CDR1 KGHDR and CDR2 SFDVKD. V trimming: 4 bases; J trimming: 7 bases; junction bases outside the gene matches: 9. This CDR3 is built from 16 residues. The chain's CDR3 is CATSDPGQGNENEQFF. CDR3 in DNA: TGTGCCACCAGTGACCCGGGACAGGGGAACGAGAATGAGCAGTTCTTC.

The rearrangement links TRBV4-1 to TRBJ1-5; no clear D gene. The V and J ends lost 5 bases and 6 bases respectively, with 11 bases between them. This CDR3 comprises 13 residues. Germline CDR1 reads MGHRA; CDR2 reads YSYEKL. The CDR3 DNA reads TGCGCCAGCAGCAAGGCCTTGAGTCAGCCCCAGCATTTT. Protein: CASSKALSQPQHF.

The table lists this clonotype with a few counts. CDR3 DNA sequence: TGTGCCAGCAGCCAAGGAGGGATGTCTTCCTACAATGAGCAGTTCTTC. Residues: CASSQGGMSSYNEQFF. The V gene is TRBV4-2, the J gene TRBJ2-1; D perhaps matches TRBD2 (5 bases). V was pared by 1 base and J by 1 base, with 11 bases between. CDR1 is LGHNA, CDR2 YNFKEQ, per germline. The CDR3 spans 16 residues.

Note on this clonotype: Since no conserved phenylalanine or tryptophan closes the CDR3, a read error is the likely cause. This chain uses TRBV3-1 with TRBJ2-7, with 8 positions matching TRBD1. There are 15 residues in the CDR3. CDR1 and CDR2 (germline): LGHDT, YNNKEL (reference sequence). With 4 bases clipped from V and 0 bases from J, the junction kept 5 bases outside the gene matches. CDR3 sequence: CASSPGQGSSYEQYY. DNA for the CDR3: TGTGCCAGCAGCCCCGGACAGGGATCCTCCTACGAGCAGTACTAC.

The chain couples TRBV29-1 to TRBJ2-3, with 10 bases lining up with TRBD2. This CDR3 has 14 residues. Germline CDR1 reads SQVTM; CDR2 reads ANQGSEA. V lost 4 bases and J lost 0; bases outside the gene matches: 1. The CDR3 region has the DNA TGCAGCGTTGCACTAGCGGGGAGCACAGATACGCAGTATTTT. Translated, it gives CSVALAGSTDTQYF.

The chain combines TRBV20-1 with TRBJ2-3; 9 bases are shared with TRBD2. CDR3 size: 16 residues. Looked up from germline, CDR1 is DFQATT and CDR2 is SNEGSKA (reference sequence). J was trimmed by 1 base and V by 6 bases; bases with no gene match: 11. CDR3 protein: CSAATGGGAGTDTQYF. CDR3 DNA: TGCAGTGCGGCGACTGGCGGGGGGGCCGGCACAGATACGCAGTATTTT.

This clonotype has a count of ten or more. The chain is built from TRBV2 and TRBJ2-5, with D unresolved. The CDR3 has 13 amino acids. V was shortened by 2 bases and J by 5 bases, with 9 bases between the two germline ends. Germline CDR1 SNHLY, CDR2 FYNNEI. CDR3 DNA sequence: TGTGCCAGCAGTGAACCCCTGGTCGAGACCCAGTACTTC. Its protein is CASSEPLVETQYF. The variable domain in full, completed from reference TRBV2 and TRBJ2-5, reads EPEVTQTPSHQVTQMGQEVILRCVPISNHLYFYWYRQILGQKVEFLVSFYNNEISEKSEIFDDQFSVERPDGSNFTLKIRSTKLEDSAMYFCASSEPLVETQYFGPGTRLLVL.

The rearrangement links TRBV6-6 to TRBJ1-2; D ambiguous. From germline, CDR1 is MNHNY and CDR2 SVGAGI (reference sequence). V was pared by 5 bases and J by 2 bases, with 9 bases between. The CDR3 has 13 amino acids. CDR3 sequence reads: CASSAADNYGYTF. The CDR3 nucleotides are TGTGCCAGCAGTGCCGCCGACAACTATGGCTACACCTTC.

This clonotype appeared a single time. This chain joins TRBV4-1 and TRBJ2-1; 7 bases map to TRBD1. V lost 4 bases and J lost 5; bases outside the gene matches: 17. The germline V gene encodes CDR1 MGHRA and CDR2 YSYEKL. The CDR3 sequence is 18 residues long. Here the CDR3 reads CASSLLATGLAPNNEQFF. The CDR3 nucleotides read TGCGCCAGCAGCCTCTTAGCGACAGGGCTCGCCCCCAACAATGAGCAGTTCTTC.

This chain connects TRBV6-5 to TRBJ1-2; D not resolved. V was shortened by 11 bases and J by 4 bases, with 20 bases between the two germline ends. This CDR3 spans 14 amino acids. Germline assignment: CDR1 MNHEY and CDR2 SVGAGI. The CDR3 loop reads CAGGVSPSGYGYTF. In nucleotides, the CDR3 is TGTGCCGGCGGGGTTAGTCCTTCTGGCTATGGCTACACCTTC.

The chain has TRBV20-1 and TRBJ2-3; a possible D gene is TRBD2 (5 bases). Trimming took off 7 bases at V and 1 base at J, with 12 bases between the two ends. CDR3 size: 13 residues. Looked up from germline, CDR1 is DFQATT and CDR2 is SNEGSKA (reference sequence). CDR3 in amino acids: CSENGVGTDTQYF. For the CDR3, the DNA is TGCAGTGAAAACGGGGTCGGCACAGATACGCAGTATTTT.

The rearrangement joins TRBV5-1 to TRBJ2-4; TRBD2 agrees at 13 bases. Germline lookup yields CDR1 SGHRS and CDR2 YFSETQ. V dropped 0 bases and J dropped 0; count of bases not matched to a gene: 6. This CDR3 is built from 19 residues. CDR3 sequence: CASSLGLAGGPLAKNIQYF. CDR3 nucleotides: TGCGCCAGCAGCTTGGGACTAGCGGGGGGTCCTCTAGCCAAAAACATTCAGTACTTC.

Points on this clonotype: One end of the junction does not line up with germline, which may come from a read error. The chain employs TRBV12-3 or TRBV12-4 and TRBJ2-3; TRBD2 is a possible D gene (7 bases). The CDR3 loop spans 16 amino acids. The CDR3 DNA follows: TGTGCCAGCAGCCCCCGGGGGGCCACTGGCACAGATGCGCAGTATTTT. Amino acids: CASSPRGATGTDAQYF.

The CDR3 coding sequence is TGCAGTGCTTCTACAGGATGGGCCTACAATGAGCAGTTCTTC. Translating it yields CSASTGWAYNEQFF. The chain carries TRBV20-1 and TRBJ2-1; D perhaps matches TRBD1 (5 bases). Between the trimmed V and J ends, which lost 5 bases and 2 bases, there was a span of 13 bases. Per germline, CDR1 DFQATT and CDR2 SNEGSKA (reference sequence). The CDR3 consists of 14 residues.

The chain couples TRBV12-3 or TRBV12-4 to TRBJ2-1; 7 bases are shared with TRBD1. The CDR3 sequence is 13 residues long. J lost 6 bases, V lost 7 bases, and 6 bases had no gene match. The CDR3 here is CASTRQGPNEQFF. CDR3 in DNA: TGTGCCAGCACCAGACAGGGCCCCAATGAGCAGTTCTTC.

This clonotype was counted a single time. The chain couples TRBV9 to TRBJ2-1, with 14 nucleotides matching TRBD2. Germline CDR1 is SGDLS and CDR2 is YYNGEE. The V gene end was trimmed by 1 base and the J gene end by 7 bases; junction bases not matched to a gene: 4. The CDR3 is 16 residues long. CDR3 region: CASSVIGTSGGNEQFF. CDR3 sequence (DNA): TGTGCCAGCAGCGTAATCGGGACTAGCGGGGGAAATGAGCAGTTCTTC.

This clonotype was recorded at least ten times. V is TRBV20-1 and J is TRBJ2-1; 12 nucleotides align to TRBD2. The length of the CDR3 is 14 residues. Trimming removed 6 bases from V and 6 bases from J; junction bases left unmatched: 6. Germline CDR1 is DFQATT and CDR2 is SNEGSKA (reference sequence). For the CDR3, the DNA is TGCAGTGCCCCCCGGACTAGCGGGGTCAATGAGCAGTTCTTC. Translated, it gives CSAPRTSGVNEQFF.

The chain links TRBV7-9 to TRBJ1-6, with 8 bases identical to TRBD1. The CDR3 length is 14 residues. V shed 5 bases and J 9 bases; nucleotides not matched to a gene: 6. CDR1 and CDR2 (germline): SEHNR, FQNEAQ (reference sequence). DNA of the CDR3: TGTGCCAGCAGCGCCCAGGGGGCAGGTTCACCCCTCCACTTT. This sequence encodes CASSAQGAGSPLHF.

This clonotype was picked up a small number of times. V gene TRBV4-2 combines with J gene TRBJ2-2, with TRBD2 matching over 9 bases. V was clipped by 0 bases and J by 0 bases; unmatched bases: 5. CDR1 LGHNA and CDR2 YNFKEQ come from the germline V gene. The CDR3 length is 18 residues. For the CDR3, the DNA is TGTGCCAGCAGCCAAGATCCTAGCGGGGCACCGAACACCGGGGAGCTGTTTTTT. Translated: CASSQDPSGAPNTGELFF.

Comment on this clonotype: A junction end diverges from the germline sequence, so it may reflect a read error. The chain has TRBV6-6 and TRBJ1-6, with TRBD1 matching 11 bases. Germline-derived CDR1 and CDR2 are MNHNY and SVGAGI (reference sequence). CDR3 length: 15 residues. Written as DNA, the CDR3 is TGTGCCAGCACTTACTCGGGACAGGGGGGTTCACCCCTCCACTTT. Encoded protein: CASTYSGQGGSPLHF.

The gene calls are TRBV29-1 and TRBJ2-1; D possibly uses TRBD1 or TRBD2 (6 bases each). Trimming removed 1 base at V and 2 bases at J, with 9 bases between. From germline, CDR1 is SQVTM and CDR2 ANQGSEA. The CDR3 has 14 residues. CDR3: CSVEGGAAYNEQFF. The CDR3 DNA follows: TGCAGCGTTGAAGGGGGGGCCGCCTACAATGAGCAGTTCTTC.

This clonotype came up once. The CDR3 bases are TGCAGTGCCGTTCGAGGGTTGGGGGAGACCCAGTACTTC. Translation: CSAVRGLGETQYF. The chain employs TRBV20-1 and TRBJ2-7; a possible D gene is TRBD2 (5 bases). The DNA matches TRBJ2-5 better at its end, which makes the J call doubtful. The V gene's germline CDR1 is DFQATT and CDR2 SNEGSKA (reference sequence). The CDR3 consists of 13 residues.

The chain carries TRBV6-5 and TRBJ1-2; a weak D match, TRBD1 (5 bases). Looked up from germline, CDR1 is MNHEY and CDR2 is SVGAGI. This CDR3 comprises 14 residues. Deletions cut 0 bases from V and 7 bases from J, with 12 bases between. CDR3 DNA: TGTGCCAGCAGTTACTCGGGCAGGGTGCGTGGCTACACCTTC. Protein: CASSYSGRVRGYTF.

This chain joins TRBV5-6 and TRBJ2-5, with 9 positions matching TRBD2. V lost 0 bases, J lost 1 base, and 7 bases stayed unmatched. The CDR3 contains 17 residues. Germline V gene data show CDR1 as SGHDT and CDR2 as YYEEEE. As DNA, the CDR3 is TGTGCCAGCAGCTTGGGGCTAGCGGGACACCCCCAAGAGACCCAGTACTTC. It is translated as CASSLGLAGHPQETQYF.